This is a list of T cell receptor beta chains from one sample in a study of blood T cells in healthy people across ages. MiXCR, run by TCRdb on the 5' RACE reads, gives a single entry per CDR3 protein. This sample carries about 680,000 distinct CDR3 sequences, roughly 49% of them seen once, and the ten largest clones take approximately 32%. Sequencing was carried out using blood. Receptors originate from a woman in her sixties in good health. Both conserved end residues are part of each CDR3. Each record gives: J gene, D gene, V gene, clone size, CDR3 DNA, CDR3 protein. A D gene is named only where the DNA matches it firmly. Clone sizes are given selectively: once, few, many, or a class where the clone is expanded.

>TRBJ2-7|-|TRBV29-1|-
TGCAGCGTTGAACGGGACGGTCTCCGGGGCGAGCAGTACTTC
CSVERDGLRGEQYF
>TRBJ1-1|-|TRBV20-1|-
TGCAGTGCTGGAACATACATGGGCACTGAAGCTTTCTTT
CSAGTYMGTEAFF
>TRBJ2-3|-|TRBV9|-
TGTGCCAGCAGCGTAGACAGGGCAATTGATACGCAGTATTTT
CASSVDRAIDTQYF
>TRBJ2-6|TRBD1|TRBV4-3|few
TGCGCCAGCAGCCAAGGACCACCGGGACAGAGATCTGGGGCCAACGTCCTGACTTTC
CASSQGPPGQRSGANVLTF
>TRBJ2-7|-|TRBV10-3|-
TGTGCCATCACGGGCAGGGAATTCAACGAGCAGTACTTC
CAITGREFNEQYF
>TRBJ2-3|-|TRBV20-1|-
TGCAGTGCTAGAGACCGACGCAGGGCAGATACGCAGTATTTT
CSARDRRRADTQYF
>TRBJ2-6|-|TRBV7-3|many
TGCGCCAGCAGCTTGGCAGGGAGCTCTGGGGCCAACGTCCTGACTTTC
CASSLAGSSGANVLTF
>TRBJ2-1|TRBD2|TRBV5-1|-
TGCGCCAGCAGCGCCCGGACTAGCGGGAACTACAATGAGCAGTTCTTC
CASSARTSGNYNEQFF
>TRBJ2-7|-|TRBV12-5|-
TGTGCTAGTGGTTCGCCCCTTTACAATGAGCAGTACTTC
CASGSPLYNEQYF
>TRBJ2-5|TRBD1|TRBV7-2|-
TGTGCCAGCAGCCGGAGGACAACTACAGGGGCCCTAGGGACCCAGTACTTC
CASSRRTTTGALGTQYF
>TRBJ2-7|TRBD1|TRBV5-1|-
TGCACCAGCAGCTTGGACAGGGGCTACGAGCAGTACTTC
CTSSLDRGYEQYF
>TRBJ2-7|TRBD2|TRBV5-5|few
TGTGCCAGCAGGAGGACTAGCGGGACGTACGAGCAGTACTTC
CASRRTSGTYEQYF
>TRBJ2-7|TRBD1|TRBV6-2/TRBV6-3|once
TGTGCCAGCAGTGTACACAGGGGAAGCGAGCAGTACTTC
CASSVHRGSEQYF
>TRBJ2-5|-|TRBV7-2|-
TGTGCCAGCAGCTCCCTGGGTAGTGGACGGGGGCAAGAGACCCAGTACTTC
CASSSLGSGRGQETQYF
>TRBJ2-5|TRBD1|TRBV11-2|few
TGTGCCAGCAGCTCCGGACCGGACAGGGTTTGGCAGACCCAGTACTTC
CASSSGPDRVWQTQYF
>TRBJ2-7|-|TRBV20-1|-
TGCAGTGCGGAAATAGGGAGCTCCTACGAGCAGTACTTC
CSAEIGSSYEQYF
>TRBJ2-7|-|TRBV11-2|-
TGTGCCAGCAGCCTAAAATGGCTGGGGAGGAACTACGAGCAGTACTTC
CASSLKWLGRNYEQYF
>TRBJ2-7|-|TRBV29-1|-
TGCAGCGTCATCCGGGGCCTTCGCGAGCAGTACTTC
CSVIRGLREQYF
>TRBJ2-7|TRBD2|TRBV28|-
TGTGCCAGCAGTAGGAAGCGGGGTTACGAGCAGTACTTC
CASSRKRGYEQYF
>TRBJ2-3|TRBD2|TRBV7-8|-
TGTGCCAGCAGCCCGGAGACTAGCGGGGTCGCAGATACGCAGTATTTT
CASSPETSGVADTQYF
>TRBJ1-2|-|TRBV7-2|-
TGTGCCAGCAGCTTAGCGCGGAGAGATAGCCCACACACCTTC
CASSLARRDSPHTF
>TRBJ2-7|-|TRBV5-1|-
TGCGCCAGCAGCTGGCTGTCAGGGCACGAGCAGTACTTC
CASSWLSGHEQYF
>TRBJ2-1|-|TRBV7-9|few
TGTGCCAGCAGCCTAAGCCCCGGCAATGAGCAGTTCTTC
CASSLSPGNEQFF
>TRBJ2-1|-|TRBV7-2|-
TGTGCCAGCAGCTGGAGGAGGGGGAGAGCCTACAATGAGCAGTTCTTC
CASSWRRGRAYNEQFF